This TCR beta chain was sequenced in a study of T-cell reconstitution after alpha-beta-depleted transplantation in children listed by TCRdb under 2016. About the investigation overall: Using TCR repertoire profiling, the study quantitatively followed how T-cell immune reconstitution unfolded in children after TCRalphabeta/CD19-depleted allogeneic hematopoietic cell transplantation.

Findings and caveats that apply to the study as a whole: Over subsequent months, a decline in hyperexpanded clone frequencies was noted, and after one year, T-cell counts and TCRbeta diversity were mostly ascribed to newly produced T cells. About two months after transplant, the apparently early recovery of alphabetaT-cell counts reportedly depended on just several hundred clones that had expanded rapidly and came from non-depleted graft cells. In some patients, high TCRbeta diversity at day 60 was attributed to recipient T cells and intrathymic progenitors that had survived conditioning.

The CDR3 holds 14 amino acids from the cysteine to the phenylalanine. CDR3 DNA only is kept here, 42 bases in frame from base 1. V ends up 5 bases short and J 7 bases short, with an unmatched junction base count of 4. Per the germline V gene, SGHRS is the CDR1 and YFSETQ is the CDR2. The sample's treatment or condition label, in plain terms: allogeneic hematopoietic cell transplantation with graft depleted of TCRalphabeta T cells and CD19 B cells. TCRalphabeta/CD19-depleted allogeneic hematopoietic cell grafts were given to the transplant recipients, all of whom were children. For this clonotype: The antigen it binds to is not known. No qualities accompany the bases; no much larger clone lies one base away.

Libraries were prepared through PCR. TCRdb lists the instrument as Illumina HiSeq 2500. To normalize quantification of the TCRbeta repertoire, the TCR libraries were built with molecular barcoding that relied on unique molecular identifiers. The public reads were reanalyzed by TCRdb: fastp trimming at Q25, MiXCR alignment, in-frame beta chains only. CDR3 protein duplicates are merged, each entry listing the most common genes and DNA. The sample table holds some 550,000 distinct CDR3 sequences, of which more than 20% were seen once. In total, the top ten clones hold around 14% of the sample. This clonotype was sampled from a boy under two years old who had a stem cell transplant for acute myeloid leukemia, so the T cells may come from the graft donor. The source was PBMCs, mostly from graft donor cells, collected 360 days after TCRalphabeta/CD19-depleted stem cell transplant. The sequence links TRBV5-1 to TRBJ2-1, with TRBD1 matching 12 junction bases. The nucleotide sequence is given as TGCGCCAGCAGGGGACAGGGGGCCTGGAATGAGCAGTTCTTC. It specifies CASRGQGAWNEQFF.